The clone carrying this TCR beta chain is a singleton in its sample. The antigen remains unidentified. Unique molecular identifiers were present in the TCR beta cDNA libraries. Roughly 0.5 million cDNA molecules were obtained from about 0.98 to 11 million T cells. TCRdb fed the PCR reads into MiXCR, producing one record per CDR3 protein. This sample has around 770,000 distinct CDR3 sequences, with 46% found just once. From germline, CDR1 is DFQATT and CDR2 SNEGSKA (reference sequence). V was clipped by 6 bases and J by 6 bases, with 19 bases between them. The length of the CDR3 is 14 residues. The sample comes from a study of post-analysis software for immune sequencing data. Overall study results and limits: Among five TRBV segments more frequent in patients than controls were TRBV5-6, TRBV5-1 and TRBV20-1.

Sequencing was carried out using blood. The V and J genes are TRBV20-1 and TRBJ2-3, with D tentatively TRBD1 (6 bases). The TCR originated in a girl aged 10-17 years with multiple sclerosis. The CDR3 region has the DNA TGCAGTGCCACACAGGGTAGGCTTTGGGATACGCAGTATTTT. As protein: CSATQGRLWDTQYF.